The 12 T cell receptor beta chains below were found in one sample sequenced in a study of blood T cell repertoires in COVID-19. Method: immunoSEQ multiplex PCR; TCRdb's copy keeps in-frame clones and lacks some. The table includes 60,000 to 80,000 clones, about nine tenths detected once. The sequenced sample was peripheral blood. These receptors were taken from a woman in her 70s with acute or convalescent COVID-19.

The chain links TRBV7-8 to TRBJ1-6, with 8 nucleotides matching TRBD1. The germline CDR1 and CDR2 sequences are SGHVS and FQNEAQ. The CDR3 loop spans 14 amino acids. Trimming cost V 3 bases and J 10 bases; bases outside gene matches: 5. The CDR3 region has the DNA TGTGCCAGCAGCTTGGGACAGGACAGCTCACCCCTCCACTTT. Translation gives CASSLGQDSSPLHF.

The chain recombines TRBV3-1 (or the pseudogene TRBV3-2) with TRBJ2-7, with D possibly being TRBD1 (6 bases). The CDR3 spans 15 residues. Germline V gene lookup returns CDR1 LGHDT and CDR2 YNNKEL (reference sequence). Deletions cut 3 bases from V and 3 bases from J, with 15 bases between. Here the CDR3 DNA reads TGTGCCAGCAGCCATGCCCCGGGACAAAACTACGAGCAGTACTTC. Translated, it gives CASSHAPGQNYEQYF.

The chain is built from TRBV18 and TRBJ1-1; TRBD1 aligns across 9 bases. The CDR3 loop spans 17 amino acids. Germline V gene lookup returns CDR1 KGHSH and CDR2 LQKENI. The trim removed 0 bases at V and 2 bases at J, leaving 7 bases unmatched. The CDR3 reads CASSPPGTGGENTEAFF. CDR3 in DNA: TGTGCCAGCTCACCACCCGGAACAGGGGGCGAAAACACTGAAGCTTTCTTT.

The CDR3 is CASSPRDRGPHGYTF. DNA for the CDR3: TGTGCCAGTAGTCCCCGGGACAGGGGGCCTCATGGCTACACCTTC. The J gene is TRBJ1-2, the V gene TRBV19; 12 bases are shared with TRBD1. Trimming cost V 5 bases and J 6 bases; bases outside gene matches: 7. Germline CDR1 and CDR2: LNHDA and SQIVND (reference sequence). This CDR3 comprises 15 residues.

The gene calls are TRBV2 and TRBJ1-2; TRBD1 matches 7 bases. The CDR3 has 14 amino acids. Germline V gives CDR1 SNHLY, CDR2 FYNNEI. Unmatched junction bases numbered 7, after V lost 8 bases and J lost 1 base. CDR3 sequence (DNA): TGTGCCAGCGGACTCGACAGGGATAACTATGGCTACACCTTC. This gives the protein CASGLDRDNYGYTF.

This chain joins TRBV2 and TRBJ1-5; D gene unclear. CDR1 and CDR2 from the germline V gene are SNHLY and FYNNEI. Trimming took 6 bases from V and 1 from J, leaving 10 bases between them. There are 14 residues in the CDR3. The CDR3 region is CASRIDKSNQPQHF. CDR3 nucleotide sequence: TGTGCCAGCAGGATCGACAAAAGCAATCAGCCCCAGCATTTT.

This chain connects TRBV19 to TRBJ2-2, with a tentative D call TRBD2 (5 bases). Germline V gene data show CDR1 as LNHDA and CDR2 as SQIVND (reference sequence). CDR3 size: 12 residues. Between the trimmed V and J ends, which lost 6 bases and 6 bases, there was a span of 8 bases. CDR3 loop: CASSPRAGELFF. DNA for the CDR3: TGTGCCAGTAGCCCGAGGGCCGGGGAGCTGTTTTTT.

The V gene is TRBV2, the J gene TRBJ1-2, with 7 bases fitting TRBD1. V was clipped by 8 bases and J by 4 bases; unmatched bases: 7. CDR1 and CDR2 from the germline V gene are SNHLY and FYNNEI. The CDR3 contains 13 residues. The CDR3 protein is CASRYRDSYGYTF. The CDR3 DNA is TGTGCCAGCCGTTACCGGGACAGCTATGGCTACACCTTC.

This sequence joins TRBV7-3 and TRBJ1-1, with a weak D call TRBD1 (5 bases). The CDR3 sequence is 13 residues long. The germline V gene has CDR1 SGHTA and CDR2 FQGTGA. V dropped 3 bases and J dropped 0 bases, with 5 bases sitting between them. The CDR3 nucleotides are TGTGCCAGCAGCTTGACAGTGAACACTGAAGCTTTCTTT. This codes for CASSLTVNTEAFF. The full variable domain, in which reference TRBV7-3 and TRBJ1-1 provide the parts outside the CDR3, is GAGVSQTPSNKVTEKGKYVELRCDPISGHTALYWYRQSLGQGPEFLIYFQGTGAADDSGLPNDRFFAVRPEGSVSTLKIQRTERGDSAVYLCASSLTVNTEAFFGQGTRLTVV.

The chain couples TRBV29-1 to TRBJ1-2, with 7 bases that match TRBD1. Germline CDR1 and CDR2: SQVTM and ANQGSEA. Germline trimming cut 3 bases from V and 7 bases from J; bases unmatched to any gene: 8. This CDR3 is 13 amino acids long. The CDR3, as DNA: TGCAGCGTTGATCTACAGGGGCGGGGTGGCTACACCTTC. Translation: CSVDLQGRGGYTF.

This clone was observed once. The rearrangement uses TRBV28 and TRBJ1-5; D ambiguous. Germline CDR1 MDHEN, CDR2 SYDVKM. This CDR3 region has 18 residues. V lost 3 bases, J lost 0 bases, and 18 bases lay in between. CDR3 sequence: CASSLLGGSVYSNQPQHF. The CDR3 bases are TGTGCCAGCAGTTTGCTGGGAGGGAGCGTTTATAGCAATCAGCCCCAGCATTTT.

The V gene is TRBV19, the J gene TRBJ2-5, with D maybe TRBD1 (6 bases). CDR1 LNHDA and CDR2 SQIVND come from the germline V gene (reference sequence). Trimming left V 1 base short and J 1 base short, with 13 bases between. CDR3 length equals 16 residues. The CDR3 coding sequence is TGTGCCAGTAGTATAGCGGGCAGGGGACCCCAAGAGACCCAGTACTTC. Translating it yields CASSIAGRGPQETQYF.